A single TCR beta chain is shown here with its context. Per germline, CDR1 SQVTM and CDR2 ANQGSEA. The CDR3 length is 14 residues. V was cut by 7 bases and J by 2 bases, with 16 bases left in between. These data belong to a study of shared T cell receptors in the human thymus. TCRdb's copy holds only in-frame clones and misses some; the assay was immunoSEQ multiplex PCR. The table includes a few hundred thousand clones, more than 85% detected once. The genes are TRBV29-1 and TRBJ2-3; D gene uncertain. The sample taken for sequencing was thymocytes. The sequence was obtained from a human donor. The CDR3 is CSAPDGRFTDTQYF. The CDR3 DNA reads TGCAGCGCACCCGATGGAAGGTTCACAGATACGCAGTATTTT.